Presented here are 9 T cell receptor beta chains from one specimen sequenced in a study of blood T cell repertoires in COVID-19. Clones were sequenced by immunoSEQ multiplex PCR, and TCRdb holds only the in-frame ones, with some missing. This sample has 210,000 or so clones; approximately 80% occur once, and the top ten carry less than 8%. Material for sequencing was PBMCs or T cells enriched from blood (not recorded which). All receptors come from a woman between 35 and 50 years old with acute COVID-19.

This chain connects TRBV10-2 to TRBJ1-6, with 7 positions matching TRBD1. With V trimmed by 3 bases and J by 11 bases, 4 bases remained unmatched. CDR1 and CDR2 (germline): WSHSY, SAAADI. The CDR3 totals 13 residues. For the CDR3, the DNA is TGCGCCAGCAGTGACTTACAGGGGACACCCCTCCACTTT. Amino acids: CASSDLQGTPLHF.

The chain couples TRBV6-5 to TRBJ2-6; 8 bases fit TRBD1. This CDR3 has 14 residues. J gave up 2 bases and V 6 bases, and 0 bases lay outside the gene matches. Germline loops: CDR1 MNHEY, CDR2 SVGAGI. The CDR3 DNA is TGTGCCAGCAGGGACAGGGCTGGGGCCAACGTCCTGACTTTC. The encoded protein is CASRDRAGANVLTF.

This clone was counted many times. The rearrangement joins TRBV18 to TRBJ2-5; D ambiguous. CDR1 and CDR2 from the germline V gene are KGHSH and LQKENI. This CDR3 is 13 amino acids long. The germline V and J ends were trimmed by 2 bases and 5 bases, with 9 bases remaining between them. CDR3 amino acids: CASSPVYMETQYF. CDR3 nucleotide sequence: TGTGCCAGCTCACCAGTTTATATGGAGACCCAGTACTTC.

This clone was seen a single time. CDR3 sequence reads: CASSETGTANYGYTF. The CDR3 DNA reads as TGTGCCAGCAGTGAAACCGGGACAGCAAACTATGGCTACACCTTC. This sequence joins TRBV25-1 and TRBJ1-2; 7 positions agree with TRBD1. There are 15 residues in the CDR3. The V segment lost 2 bases and the J segment 2 bases; nucleotides outside the gene matches: 5. Looked up from germline, CDR1 is MGHDK and CDR2 is SYGVNS.

The J gene is TRBJ1-1, the V gene TRBV19, with D possibly TRBD1 on 5 matching bases. CDR3 length: 13 residues. V lost 1 base, J lost 4 bases, and 7 bases lay in between. Germline V lookup: CDR1 LNHDA, CDR2 SQIVND (reference sequence). The CDR3 loop reads CASSIVQGTEAFF. CDR3 sequence (DNA): TGTGCCAGTAGTATAGTCCAGGGCACTGAAGCTTTCTTT.

This sequence joins TRBV7-8 and TRBJ2-1, with 9 bases matching TRBD2. The CDR3 length is 12 residues. CDR1 and CDR2 from the germline V gene are SGHVS and FQNEAQ. After removal of 1 base from V and 16 bases from J, the junction contained 5 bases not matched to a gene. The CDR3 nucleotides read TGTGCCAGCAGCTTAGGGTTAGCGGGAGTTTTCTTC. It codes for CASSLGLAGVFF.

The chain uses TRBV7-9 and TRBJ2-7; 8 bases are shared with TRBD2. The CDR3 is 15 residues long. CDR1 is SEHNR and CDR2 is FQNEAQ in the germline V gene (reference sequence). Unmatched junction bases numbered 9, after V lost 3 bases and J lost 5 bases. CDR3 sequence (DNA): TGTGCCAGCAGCTTGGGGACTAGACGAAACAACGAGCAGTACTTC. Residues: CASSLGTRRNNEQYF.

This chain links TRBV28 with TRBJ1-2; a possible D gene is TRBD1 (6 bases). Germline V gene lookup returns CDR1 MDHEN and CDR2 SYDVKM. Deletions cut 4 bases from V and 6 bases from J, with 18 bases between. CDR3 length: 15 residues. The CDR3 loop is CASSSTTGPRHGYTF. The DNA of the CDR3 is TGTGCCAGCAGTTCCACCACAGGGCCGAGGCATGGCTACACCTTC.

V and J are TRBV7-2 and TRBJ2-7, with no clear D. Germline CDR1 SGHTA, CDR2 FQGNSA. The CDR3 has 14 amino acids. Trimming cost V 1 base and J 3 bases, with 10 bases left between them. CDR3 residues: CASSLELRYYEQYF. CDR3 DNA sequence: TGTGCCAGCAGCTTAGAGTTACGCTACTACGAGCAGTACTTC.